Listed below are T cell receptor beta chains from one sample, sequenced in a study of T cell responses to AZD1222 COVID-19 vaccine. Sequencing used immunoSEQ multiplex PCR; TCRdb keeps in-frame clones, though not all of them. The sample has about 94,000 clones, 85% seen once; the top ten hold about 4.5%. The sample in question was peripheral blood, obtained 28 days after the second AZD1222 dose. The origin of the receptors is an adult who received the AZD1222 COVID-19 vaccine. Each CDR3 is given with its conserved first and last residue. D genes are given only for firm matches. The listing skips clone size in some rows; elsewhere it reads once, few, many or a size class.

TGCACCAGCAGCCAAGAGGGGGACACTGAAGCTTTCTTT,CTSSQEGDTEAFF,TRBV1,-,TRBJ1-1,-
TGTGCCAGCTCCCCCGGTCCCGAAAACACCATATATTTT,CASSPGPENTIYF,TRBV5-4,-,TRBJ1-3,-
TGTGCCAGCAGCCAACGACGCGGCGCAGCTGGCGAGCAGTACTTC,CASSQRRGAAGEQYF,TRBV4-2,-,TRBJ2-7,-
TGTGCCAGCCAGGCAGACAGGGAGGGCACCGGGGAGCTGTTTTTT,CASQADREGTGELFF,TRBV25-1,-,TRBJ2-2,once
TGTGCCAGCAGCTTAGCCCAGGGGGCTACCTACGAGCAGTACTTC,CASSLAQGATYEQYF,TRBV7-9,TRBD1,TRBJ2-7,-
TGTGCCACCAGCAGAGAAGGGGAGAGAAACTATGGCTACACCTTC,CATSREGERNYGYTF,TRBV15,-,TRBJ1-2,-
TGCAGTGCTAGTTACCAAGCACCCCTCCACTTT,CSASYQAPLHF,TRBV20-1,-,TRBJ1-6,-
TGTGCCACCAGCAGAGATAGGCGACGGGACAGGAGGCTTTCTAACTATGGCTACACCTTC,CATSRDRRRDRRLSNYGYTF,TRBV15,TRBD1,TRBJ1-2,-
TGTGCCAGCAGCTTAGTAGGACTAGCGGGAGTTCGTACAGATACGCAGTATTTT,CASSLVGLAGVRTDTQYF,TRBV11-2,TRBD2,TRBJ2-3,-
TGTGCCAGCAGGCTGACAGGGAACACAGATACGCAGTATTTT,CASRLTGNTDTQYF,TRBV6-5,TRBD1,TRBJ2-3,-
TGTGCCAGCAGCGTAGATCCGGGAGTAGCGGGAGTAGATGAGCAGTTCTTC,CASSVDPGVAGVDEQFF,TRBV9,TRBD2,TRBJ2-1,few
TGTGCCAGCAGTCGGGACAGGAAATACTCTGGAAACACCATATATTTT,CASSRDRKYSGNTIYF,TRBV7-9,TRBD1,TRBJ1-3,few
TGTGCCACCTCGAGGGCCTCAAACTATGGCTACACCTTC,CATSRASNYGYTF,TRBV6-5,-,TRBJ1-2,-
TGTGCCAGCAGTTCCCCTAACAGGAACACTGAAGCTTTCTTT,CASSSPNRNTEAFF,TRBV27,-,TRBJ1-1,-
TGTGCCAGCAGCTTAGATCCGGGAAACGGATATAGCAATCAGCCCCAGCATTTT,CASSLDPGNGYSNQPQHF,TRBV7-8,-,TRBJ1-5,-
TGTGCCAGCAGCTTATCGGACTCTGCCAAAAACATTCAGTACTTC,CASSLSDSAKNIQYF,TRBV5-4,-,TRBJ2-4,-
TGTGCCAGCAGTTTTCAATATGGCTACACCTTC,CASSFQYGYTF,TRBV12-3/TRBV12-4,-,TRBJ1-2,-
TGCGCCAGCAGCTCTGCGGTTAATGAAAAACTGTTTTTT,CASSSAVNEKLFF,TRBV5-1,-,TRBJ1-4,once
TGTGCCAGTAGTGATTTGGGGAGTGAAAAACTGTTTTTT,CASSDLGSEKLFF,TRBV19,-,TRBJ1-4,-
TGTGCCAGCAGCGTAGAAGGGGGGGACACCGGGGAGCTGTTTTTT,CASSVEGGDTGELFF,TRBV9,-,TRBJ2-2,-
TGTGCCACCAGTGATTTGTGGGGCCATGAGCAGTTCTTC,CATSDLWGHEQFF,TRBV24-1,-,TRBJ2-1,-
TGTGCCAGCAGCGTGGGACTTCCCAGCTCTGGAAACACCATATATTTT,CASSVGLPSSGNTIYF,TRBV11-2,-,TRBJ1-3,few